The rows below give T cell receptor beta chains drawn from one sample of a study of blood T cell repertoires in COVID-19. TCRdb keeps only in-frame clones here, not all; method: immunoSEQ multiplex PCR. The data show around 44,000 clones, with roughly four fifths seen just once and about 39% held by the top ten. Material: peripheral blood. The receptors were sampled from a man in his forties with active or convalescent COVID-19. Each CDR3 is given with its conserved first and last residue. The D gene is left open where the match is weak. Clone size is not always given. Where it is, it says once, few, many or a class for expanded clones.

cdr3_nt | cdr3_aa | v_call | d_call | j_call | clone_size | cdr3_length
TGTGCCAGCAGCTTTAGCGGGAGGGAGACTAAAAACATTCAGTACTTC | CASSFSGRETKNIQYF | TRBV7-9 | TRBD2 | TRBJ2-4 | . | 16
TGTGCCAGCAGTGAATATATGGGTCGGGGGGGGAATAATTCACCCCTCCACTTT | CASSEYMGRGGNNSPLHF | TRBV25-1 | . | TRBJ1-6 | . | 18
TGTGCCATCAGCCGGACAGGGACTAACTATGGCTACACCTTC | CAISRTGTNYGYTF | TRBV10-3 | TRBD1 | TRBJ1-2 | once | 14
TGTGCCAGCAGTGCGAAGGGGACAGCACTTTTGAACACTGAAGCTTTCTTT | CASSAKGTALLNTEAFF | TRBV25-1 | TRBD1 | TRBJ1-1 | . | 17
TGTGCCAGCAGGAGGACAGTCCTCTATGGCTACACCTTC | CASRRTVLYGYTF | TRBV6-5 | . | TRBJ1-2 | few | 13
TGTGCCAGCACCGAGCCCTGGACACGGAATACCATTAGCAATCAGCCCCAGCATTTT | CASTEPWTRNTISNQPQHF | TRBV2 | . | TRBJ1-5 | . | 19
TGTGCCAGCAGCTTGGAAGTGACATACTATGAGCAGTTCTTC | CASSLEVTYYEQFF | TRBV5-6 | . | TRBJ2-1 | . | 14
TGCGCCAGCAGCCCGGGACTGAGCTCCTATAATTCACCCCTCCACTTT | CASSPGLSSYNSPLHF | TRBV5-1 | . | TRBJ1-6 | once | 16
TGCGCCAGCAGCTTTGACAGGGCTGCCGGGGAGCTGTTTTTT | CASSFDRAAGELFF | TRBV5-1 | TRBD1 | TRBJ2-2 | . | 14
TGTGCCATCAGTGAGTCTGCAGAAAACTATGGCTACACCTTC | CAISESAENYGYTF | TRBV10-3 | . | TRBJ1-2 | . | 14
TGTGCCAGCAGGCCCCGTCGGGGGGGGACCGCGTCCGGGGAGCTGTTTTTT | CASRPRRGGTASGELFF | TRBV27 | TRBD2 | TRBJ2-2 | . | 17
TGCGCCAGCTCCAGGGAACCGTCCTACGAGCAGTACTTC | CASSREPSYEQYF | TRBV10-1 | . | TRBJ2-7 | once | 13
. | CAWGQGAYELYF | TRBV30 | . | TRBJ2-7 | . | 12
TGTGCCAGCAGCTCCCCGGGACTAGCGGGAGAAGTCGGGGAGCTGTTTTTT | CASSSPGLAGEVGELFF | TRBV5-4 | TRBD2 | TRBJ2-2 | . | 17
TGCAGTGCTAGTGGGACTTATGGCTACACCTTC | CSASGTYGYTF | TRBV20-1 | . | TRBJ1-2 | . | 11
TGTGCCAGCAGCAACCACAGGGGGCTGGGGGAGACCCAGTACTTC | CASSNHRGLGETQYF | TRBV7-2 | TRBD1 | TRBJ2-5 | . | 15
TGCGCCAGCAGCAGCCGGGACAGGGGGGCGGCCCAGTACTTC | CASSSRDRGAAQYF | TRBV5-1 | TRBD1 | TRBJ2-5 | . | 14
TGTGCCACCGGAAGGCAGGGAGGCACCGGGGAGCTGTTTTTT | CATGRQGGTGELFF | TRBV24-1 | . | TRBJ2-2 | . | 14
TGCATGGGGGCCTCGAACACTGAAGCTTTCTTT | CMGASNTEAFF | TRBV7-9 | . | TRBJ1-1 | . | 11
TGTGCCAGCAAAGTATTAGAGACAGACCCAACTAATGAAAAACTGTTTTTT | CASKVLETDPTNEKLFF | TRBV27 | . | TRBJ1-4 | many | 17
TGTGCTAGTGCCTTGGAGAGTTACGAGCAGTACTTC | CASALESYEQYF | TRBV12-5 | . | TRBJ2-7 | few | 12
TGCGCCAGTAGGACAGATAATAATTCACCCCTCCACTTT | CASRTDNNSPLHF | TRBV5-1 | . | TRBJ1-6 | . | 13
TGTGCCAGCAGCTCCCCCCGAAAAGGGGAATCACCCCCCTACGAGCAGTACTTC | CASSSPRKGESPPYEQYF | TRBV7-9 | . | TRBJ2-7 | once | 18
TGCGCCAGCAGCGAAGGGGGCTACGAGCAGTACTTC | CASSEGGYEQYF | TRBV5-1 | . | TRBJ2-7 | . | 12
TGTGCCAGCAGTTACTCTCCAGGGGAATACACTGAAGCTTTCTTT | CASSYSPGEYTEAFF | TRBV6-5 | . | TRBJ1-1 | few | 15
TGTGCCATCAGGGCCGGGACAGGGGCGAAGGATGAGCAGTTCTTC | CAIRAGTGAKDEQFF | TRBV10-3 | TRBD1 | TRBJ2-1 | . | 15
TGTGCCAGCAGTGAGGGCAACAATCAGCCCCAGCATTTT | CASSEGNNQPQHF | TRBV2 | . | TRBJ1-5 | . | 13